The next 4 T cell receptor beta chains were all read from a single sample in a study of T cells in women clearing cervical HPV infection (dated by TCRdb to the late 2010s). Libraries were made using the immunoSEQ multiplex PCR assay. The table comes from immuneACCESS by way of TCRdb, which keeps in-frame sequences with V and J called. Part of the clones is missing from these tables; in studies checked, under half for an unresolved V gene and the rest for unknown reasons. This sample's records show approximately 44,000 clones. Of the sample, 1.2% is held by the ten largest clones. Sequencing used blood buffy coat. The source of these receptors is a woman between 18 and 75 years old with a cervical HPV16 infection that either progressed to CIN3+ or cleared (not recorded which).

As concerns this clone: The read finishes 3 residues shy of the CDR3 end, and the germline J gene is used to complete it. The chain joins TRBV5-1 to TRBJ2-7, with TRBD2 as a possible D gene (7 bases). Germline V CDR1 and CDR2: SGHRS, YFSETQ. CDR3 length equals 16 residues. The V gene lost 2 bases and the J gene lost 5 bases, with 20 bases spanning the gap. CDR3 protein: CASSFLGGPLPHEQYF. Incomplete CDR3 DNA: TGCGCCAGCAGCTTTTTGGGGGGGCCCCTTCCCCACGAG.

Concerning this clone itself: The read stops 3 residues short of the end of the CDR3; the missing end is completed from the germline J gene. The chain is built from TRBV9 and TRBJ1-6, with a weak D call TRBD1 (5 bases). The CDR3 spans 16 residues. CDR1 and CDR2 from the germline V gene are SGDLS and YYNGEE. V was pared by 0 bases and J by 7 bases, with 14 bases between. The chain's CDR3 is CASSVDPRQLNSPLHF. Partial CDR3 DNA: TGTGCCAGCAGCGTAGATCCGCGACAGCTCAATTCACCC.

Note on this clone: The read stops 3 residues short of the end of the CDR3; the missing end is completed from the germline J gene. The V gene is TRBV7-6, the J gene TRBJ2-5; D possibly corresponds to TRBD1 (5 bases). From germline, CDR1 is SGHVS and CDR2 FNYEAQ. The CDR3 length is 14 residues. Trimming removed 5 bases at V and 4 bases at J, with 14 bases between. CDR3 DNA (partial): TGTGCCAGCAGCCCTATGCAGGGTAGAGAGACC. This translates into CASSPMQGRET. In full, the CDR3 reads CASSPMQGRETQYF. Together with reference TRBV7-6 and TRBJ2-5, the CDR3 gives the full variable domain: GAGVSQSPRYKVTKRGQDVALRCDPISGHVSLYWYRQALGQGPEFLTYFNYEAQQDKSGLPNDRFSAERPEGSISTLTIQRTEQRDSAMYRCASSPMQGRETQYFGPGTRLLVL.

A note on this clone: Read sequence stops 3 residues before the CDR3 end, and the germline J gene provides the missing end. J is TRBJ2-5 and V is TRBV6-2 or TRBV6-3, with 8 bases lining up with TRBD2. CDR1 is MNHEY, CDR2 SVGEGT, per germline. V lost 8 bases, J lost 2 bases, and 4 bases stayed unmatched. The CDR3 totals 13 residues. CDR3 DNA (partial): TGTGCCAGCGGGATAGCGGGGCAAGAGACC. It is translated as CASGIAGQET. The full CDR3 protein reads CASGIAGQETQYF.